Following are 6 T cell receptor beta chains from one sample sequenced in a study of shared clonotypes between healthy human individuals. The protocol was immunoSEQ multiplex PCR, while the TCRdb copy is restricted to in-frame clones and leaves out a portion. The sample lists approximately 1.1 million clones, around three quarters seen once, with approximately 0.56% in the top ten. The sample taken for sequencing was memory CD4+ T cells from PBMCs. Subset specified: CD45RA-negative fraction. The receptors come from a young man in good health. Some clones in this sample may be carry-over from other donors' samples.

The J gene is TRBJ2-4, the V gene TRBV7-8; TRBD2 matches 15 bases. The CDR3 is made up of 16 amino acids. The germline CDR1 and CDR2 sequences are SGHVS and FQNEAQ. V shed 7 bases and J 6 bases; nucleotides not matched to a gene: 7. The CDR3 reads CASTWTSGRAGNIQYF. Here the CDR3 DNA reads TGTGCCAGCACCTGGACTAGCGGGAGGGCGGGAAACATTCAGTACTTC.

The chain employs TRBV29-1 and TRBJ2-3, with D tentatively TRBD2 (6 bases). V was shortened by 8 bases and J by 3 bases, with 15 bases between the two germline ends. This CDR3 contains 13 residues. Germline CDR1 and CDR2: SQVTM and ANQGSEA. The CDR3 nucleotides are TGCAGCTCTGAGGTGGGAGGAACAGATACGCAGTATTTT. It encodes CSSEVGGTDTQYF.

This clone has more than one count but fewer than ten. The genes are TRBV2 and TRBJ1-1, with a weak D call TRBD1 (5 bases). The CDR3 covers 14 residues. Trimming took 3 bases from V and 2 from J, leaving 10 bases between them. CDR1 and CDR2 (germline): SNHLY, FYNNEI. The CDR3 here is CASSEGRVNTEAFF. CDR3 DNA sequence: TGTGCCAGCAGTGAGGGCAGGGTAAACACTGAAGCTTTCTTT.

The J gene is TRBJ1-4, the V gene TRBV7-9; D is undetermined. Trimming stripped 1 base from V and 7 bases from J, with 16 bases between. The CDR3 totals 16 residues. Germline V CDR1 and CDR2: SEHNR, FQNEAQ (reference sequence). The CDR3 bases are TGTGCCAGCAGCTTAGTTGGGCGCGTATATACTGAAAAACTGTTTTTT. Translation: CASSLVGRVYTEKLFF.

The CDR3 sequence is CASSYPEETQYF. In DNA form, the CDR3 reads TGTGCCAGCAGCTATCCTGAAGAGACCCAGTACTTC. V usage is TRBV7-2 and J usage is TRBJ2-5; no definite D call. Trimming took off 4 bases at V and 3 bases at J, with 6 bases between the two ends. The CDR3 extends over 12 amino acids. CDR1 and CDR2 (germline): SGHTA, FQGNSA.

The chain joins TRBV5-1 to TRBJ1-5; D gene unclear. CDR3 length equals 15 residues. Germline CDR1 is SGHRS and CDR2 is YFSETQ. V gave up 1 base and J gave up 0 bases, with 8 bases separating them. The CDR3 sequence is CASSLLGNSNQPQHF. CDR3 sequence (DNA): TGCGCCAGCAGCTTGCTCGGTAATAGCAATCAGCCCCAGCATTTT.